These T cell receptor beta chains were read from a single sample in a study of shared clonotypes between healthy human individuals. Sequencing was performed with immunoSEQ multiplex PCR; in TCRdb, only in-frame clones are kept and a portion is missing. The sample has 2 million to 2.5 million clones, around 95% seen once; the top ten hold roughly 0.13%. The sequencing input was naive CD4+ T cells sorted from blood. The receptors originated from a man between 18 and 29 years old in good health. CDR3s include the opening cysteine and the closing phenylalanine or tryptophan. Fields, in order: V gene, clone size, D gene, J gene, CDR3 protein, CDR3 DNA. A D gene is named only where the DNA matches it firmly. Clone size is stated in some rows and not others, as once, few, many or a class when expanded.

v_gene: TRBV30
abundance: -
d_gene: TRBD1
j_gene: TRBJ1-5
CDR3aa: CAWGDRGRRQPQHF
CDR3nt: TGTGCCTGGGGAGACAGGGGTAGACGTCAGCCCCAGCATTTT

v_gene: TRBV2
abundance: -
d_gene: -
j_gene: TRBJ1-1
CDR3aa: CASNREHMNTEAFF
CDR3nt: TGTGCCAGCAACAGGGAGCATATGAACACTGAAGCTTTCTTT

v_gene: TRBV18
abundance: once
d_gene: -
j_gene: TRBJ2-6
CDR3aa: CASSPPVLSGANVLTF
CDR3nt: TGTGCCAGCTCACCCCCGGTCCTGTCAGGGGCCAACGTCCTGACTTTC

v_gene: TRBV25-1
abundance: -
d_gene: TRBD1
j_gene: TRBJ1-2
CDR3aa: CASSGLEGGSGYTF
CDR3nt: TGTGCCAGCAGTGGTTTAGAAGGGGGCAGTGGCTACACCTTC

v_gene: TRBV6-5
abundance: -
d_gene: -
j_gene: TRBJ2-7
CDR3aa: CASAASGGSGQYF
CDR3nt: TGTGCCAGCGCCGCTTCAGGCGGCAGCGGGCAGTACTTC

v_gene: TRBV10-3
abundance: -
d_gene: -
j_gene: TRBJ2-2
CDR3aa: CAIRDITGELFF
CDR3nt: TGTGCCATCAGAGACATCACCGGGGAGCTGTTTTTT

v_gene: TRBV6-1
abundance: -
d_gene: -
j_gene: TRBJ2-5
CDR3aa: CASSDGASGVGETQYF
CDR3nt: TGTGCCAGCAGTGATGGAGCCTCGGGGGTCGGTGAGACCCAGTACTTC

v_gene: TRBV13
abundance: -
d_gene: TRBD2
j_gene: TRBJ2-3
CDR3aa: CASSLGIWTSGGARYF
CDR3nt: TGTGCCAGCAGCTTAGGAATCTGGACTAGCGGGGGGGCTAGGTATTTT

v_gene: TRBV25-1
abundance: -
d_gene: -
j_gene: TRBJ1-2
CDR3aa: CASSDREGYGYTF
CDR3nt: TGTGCCAGCAGTGATCGGGAAGGGTATGGCTACACCTTC

v_gene: TRBV29-1
abundance: -
d_gene: -
j_gene: TRBJ2-5
CDR3aa: CSVAQQETQYF
CDR3nt: TGCAGCGTTGCACAGCAAGAGACCCAGTACTTC

v_gene: TRBV2
abundance: once
d_gene: -
j_gene: TRBJ2-3
CDR3aa: CASSVDIGDTQYF
CDR3nt: TGTGCCAGCAGTGTTGACATCGGGGATACGCAGTATTTT

v_gene: TRBV5-4
abundance: -
d_gene: -
j_gene: TRBJ2-2
CDR3aa: CASSLPTANTGELFF
CDR3nt: TGTGCCAGCAGCTTGCCGACAGCGAACACCGGGGAGCTGTTTTTT

v_gene: TRBV11-2
abundance: -
d_gene: -
j_gene: TRBJ1-6
CDR3aa: CASSSRDRVYHSPLHF
CDR3nt: TGTGCCAGCAGCTCGCGCGACCGAGTGTATCATTCACCCCTCCACTTT

v_gene: TRBV30
abundance: -
d_gene: TRBD1
j_gene: TRBJ2-2
CDR3aa: CAWTMDRVGSTGELFF
CDR3nt: TGTGCCTGGACGATGGACAGGGTGGGAAGCACCGGGGAGCTGTTTTTT

v_gene: TRBV6-6
abundance: -
d_gene: -
j_gene: TRBJ1-4
CDR3aa: CASSLTGSGNEKLFF
CDR3nt: TGTGCCAGCAGTTTAACAGGGTCGGGTAATGAAAAACTGTTTTTT

v_gene: TRBV9
abundance: -
d_gene: TRBD1
j_gene: TRBJ1-2
CDR3aa: CASSPSGTENYGYTF
CDR3nt: TGTGCCAGCAGCCCTTCCGGGACAGAGAACTATGGCTACACCTTC

v_gene: TRBV6-1
abundance: -
d_gene: -
j_gene: TRBJ2-1
CDR3aa: CASSLGVNEQFF
CDR3nt: TGTGCCAGCAGTTTAGGGGTTAATGAGCAGTTCTTC

v_gene: TRBV6-1
abundance: once
d_gene: TRBD1
j_gene: TRBJ1-2
CDR3aa: CASPSGTGGYGYTF
CDR3nt: TGTGCCAGCCCGAGCGGGACAGGGGGCTATGGCTACACCTTC

v_gene: TRBV11-2
abundance: -
d_gene: -
j_gene: TRBJ2-7
CDR3aa: CASSLESYEQYF
CDR3nt: TGTGCCAGCAGCTTAGAATCCTACGAGCAGTACTTC

v_gene: TRBV7-3
abundance: few
d_gene: TRBD2
j_gene: TRBJ2-5
CDR3aa: CASSLGPRVAGDQETQYF
CDR3nt: TGTGCCAGCAGCTTAGGCCCCCGGGTAGCGGGGGACCAAGAGACCCAGTACTTC

v_gene: TRBV7-9
abundance: -
d_gene: -
j_gene: TRBJ2-7
CDR3aa: CASSPRDHRGITNEQYF
CDR3nt: TGTGCCAGCAGCCCCCGGGACCACCGTGGGATAACTAACGAGCAGTACTTC

v_gene: TRBV5-4
abundance: -
d_gene: -
j_gene: TRBJ2-7
CDR3aa: CASSFGTYEQYF
CDR3nt: TGTGCCAGCAGCTTCGGGACCTACGAGCAGTACTTC